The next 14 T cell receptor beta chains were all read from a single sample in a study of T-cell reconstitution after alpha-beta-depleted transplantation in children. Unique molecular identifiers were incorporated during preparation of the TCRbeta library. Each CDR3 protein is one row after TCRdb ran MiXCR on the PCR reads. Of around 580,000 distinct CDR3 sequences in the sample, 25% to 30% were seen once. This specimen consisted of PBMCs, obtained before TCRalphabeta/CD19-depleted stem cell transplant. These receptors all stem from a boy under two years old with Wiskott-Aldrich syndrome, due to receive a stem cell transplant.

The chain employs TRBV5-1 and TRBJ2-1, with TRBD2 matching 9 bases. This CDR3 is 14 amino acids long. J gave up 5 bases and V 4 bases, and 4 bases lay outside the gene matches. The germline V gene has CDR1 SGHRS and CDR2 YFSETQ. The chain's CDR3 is CASSASSGNNEQFF. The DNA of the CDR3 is TGCGCCAGCAGCGCATCTAGCGGGAACAATGAGCAGTTCTTC.

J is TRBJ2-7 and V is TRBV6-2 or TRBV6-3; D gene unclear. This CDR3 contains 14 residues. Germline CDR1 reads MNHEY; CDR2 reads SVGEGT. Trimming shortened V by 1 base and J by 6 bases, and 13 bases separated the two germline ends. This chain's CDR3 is CASSYWRTLGEQYF. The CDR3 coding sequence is TGTGCCAGCAGTTACTGGCGGACCTTGGGCGAGCAGTACTTC.

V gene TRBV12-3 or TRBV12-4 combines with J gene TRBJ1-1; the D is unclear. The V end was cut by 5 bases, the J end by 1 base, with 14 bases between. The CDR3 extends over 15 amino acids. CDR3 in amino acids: CASSLNRLWNTEAFF. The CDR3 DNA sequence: TGTGCCAGCAGTCTTAATCGCCTTTGGAACACTGAAGCTTTCTTT.

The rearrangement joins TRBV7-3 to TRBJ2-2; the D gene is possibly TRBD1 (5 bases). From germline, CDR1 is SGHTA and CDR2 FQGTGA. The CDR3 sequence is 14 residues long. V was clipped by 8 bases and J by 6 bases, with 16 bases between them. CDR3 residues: CASRNFQGSGELFF. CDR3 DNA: TGTGCCAGCCGCAATTTCCAGGGTTCCGGGGAGCTGTTTTTT.

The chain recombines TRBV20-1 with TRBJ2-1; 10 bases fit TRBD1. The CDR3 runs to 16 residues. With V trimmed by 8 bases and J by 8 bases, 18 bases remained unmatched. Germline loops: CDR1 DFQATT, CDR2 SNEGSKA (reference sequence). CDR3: CSTKRTHGTGDDEQFF. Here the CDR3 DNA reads TGCAGTACCAAAAGGACCCACGGGACAGGGGACGATGAGCAGTTCTTC.

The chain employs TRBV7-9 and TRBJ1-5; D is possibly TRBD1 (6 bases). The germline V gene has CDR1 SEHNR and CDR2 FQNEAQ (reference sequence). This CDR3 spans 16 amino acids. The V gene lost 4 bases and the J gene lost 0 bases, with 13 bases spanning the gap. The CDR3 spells CASSYNRVYSNQPQHF. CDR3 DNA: TGTGCCAGCAGCTACAACAGGGTATATAGCAATCAGCCCCAGCATTTT. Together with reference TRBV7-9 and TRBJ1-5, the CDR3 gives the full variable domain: DTGVSQNPRHKITKRGQNVTFRCDPISEHNRLYWYRQTLGQGPEFLTYFQNEAQLEKSRLLSDRFSAERPKGSFSTLEIQRTEQGDSAMYLCASSYNRVYSNQPQHFGDGTRLSIL.

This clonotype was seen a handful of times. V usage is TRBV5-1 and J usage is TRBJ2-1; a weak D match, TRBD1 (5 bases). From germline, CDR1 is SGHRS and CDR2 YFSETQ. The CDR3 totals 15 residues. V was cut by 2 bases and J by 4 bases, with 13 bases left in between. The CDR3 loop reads CASSFTGGQYNEQFF. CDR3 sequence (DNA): TGCGCCAGCAGCTTTACAGGTGGCCAGTACAATGAGCAGTTCTTC. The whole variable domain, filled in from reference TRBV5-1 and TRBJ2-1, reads KAGVTQTPRYLIKTRGQQVTLSCSPISGHRSVSWYQQTPGQGLQFLFEYFSETQRNKGNFPGRFSGRQFSNSRSEMNVSTLELGDSALYLCASSFTGGQYNEQFFGPGTRLTVL.

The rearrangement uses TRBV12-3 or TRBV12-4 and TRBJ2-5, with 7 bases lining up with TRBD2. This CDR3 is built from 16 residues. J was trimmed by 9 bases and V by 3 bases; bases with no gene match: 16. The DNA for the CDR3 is TGTGCCAGCAGTTTCTTCCAGACTAGCCGGCCGGGGGCCCAGTACTTC. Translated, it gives CASSFFQTSRPGAQYF.

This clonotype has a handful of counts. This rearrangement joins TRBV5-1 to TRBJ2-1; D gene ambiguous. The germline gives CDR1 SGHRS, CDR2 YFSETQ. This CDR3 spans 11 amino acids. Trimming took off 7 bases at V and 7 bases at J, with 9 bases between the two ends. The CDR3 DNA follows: TGCGCCAGCCGCCTACGGAATGAGCAGTTCTTC. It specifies CASRLRNEQFF.

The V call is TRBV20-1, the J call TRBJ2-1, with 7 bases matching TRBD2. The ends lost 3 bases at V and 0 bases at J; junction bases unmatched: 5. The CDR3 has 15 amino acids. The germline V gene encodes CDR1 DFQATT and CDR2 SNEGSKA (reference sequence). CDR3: CSARVGTNSYNEQFF. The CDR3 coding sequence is TGCAGTGCTAGGGTGGGGACTAACTCCTACAATGAGCAGTTCTTC.

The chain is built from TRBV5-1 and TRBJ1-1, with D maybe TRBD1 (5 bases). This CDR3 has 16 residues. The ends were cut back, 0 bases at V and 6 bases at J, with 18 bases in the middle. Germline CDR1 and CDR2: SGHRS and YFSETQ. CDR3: CASSLASAGMVAEAFF. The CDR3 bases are TGCGCCAGCAGCTTGGCGAGTGCAGGGATGGTCGCTGAAGCTTTCTTT.

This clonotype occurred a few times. DNA for the CDR3: TGCGCCAGCAGCTTGACACTAGCGGGACGGGACACCGGGGAGCTGTTTTTT. It is translated as CASSLTLAGRDTGELFF. V and J are TRBV5-1 and TRBJ2-2; TRBD2 aligns across 10 bases. Looked up from germline, CDR1 is SGHRS and CDR2 is YFSETQ. J was trimmed by 3 bases and V by 1 base; bases with no gene match: 6. CDR3 size: 17 residues. The whole variable domain, filled in from reference TRBV5-1 and TRBJ2-2, reads KAGVTQTPRYLIKTRGQQVTLSCSPISGHRSVSWYQQTPGQGLQFLFEYFSETQRNKGNFPGRFSGRQFSNSRSEMNVSTLELGDSALYLCASSLTLAGRDTGELFFGEGSRLTVL.

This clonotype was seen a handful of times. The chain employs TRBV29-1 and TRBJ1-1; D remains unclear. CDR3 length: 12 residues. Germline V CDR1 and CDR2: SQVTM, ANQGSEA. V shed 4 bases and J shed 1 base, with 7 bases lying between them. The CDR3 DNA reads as TGCAGCGTTGCGAGGTCGAACACTGAAGCTTTCTTT. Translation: CSVARSNTEAFF.

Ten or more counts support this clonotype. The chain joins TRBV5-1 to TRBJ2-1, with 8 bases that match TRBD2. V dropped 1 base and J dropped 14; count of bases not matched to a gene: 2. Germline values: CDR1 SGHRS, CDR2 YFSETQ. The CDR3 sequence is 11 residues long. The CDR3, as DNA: TGCGCCAGCAGCTTGAGCGGGAGTAAGTTCTTC. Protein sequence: CASSLSGSKFF.